The subject of this entry is one T cell receptor (beta chain). Treatment here: around 19 received Ad26.COV2.S at low or high dose, single or two shots; 5 received placebo; per-sample allocation not given. Samples came from day 63 after the first vaccine or placebo injection. Profiled with immunoSEQ multiplex PCR; TCRdb holds only in-frame clones, not every one. This table holds around 250,000 clones, about 89% found once. From germline, CDR1 is LNHDA and CDR2 SQIVND (reference sequence). Trimming removed 5 bases at V and 4 bases at J, with 14 bases between. The CDR3 covers 14 residues. This sample stems from a study of Ad26.COV2.S vaccination and SARS-CoV-2 variants. Study-wide background: Ad26.COV2.S given intramuscularly, once or twice 56 days apart.

The receptor comes from a person aged 18-60 years who received the Ad26.COV2.S COVID-19 vaccine or a placebo. The chain couples TRBV19 to TRBJ1-2; D gene unclear. The starting material was peripheral blood, obtained in a trial of Ad26.COV2.S vaccine versus placebo. The CDR3 here is CASSPMTESYGYTF. The DNA for the CDR3 is TGTGCCAGTAGTCCCATGACCGAGTCCTATGGCTACACCTTC.